This paragraph covers one TCR beta chain sequence. Its target antigen remains unknown. Per-base quality was not reported, and no clone a single base away is much larger than it. CD4+ T cells from unexposed donors were collected before the COVID-19 pandemic (2011-2018). To separate naive from memory CD4+ T cells, cryopreserved PBMCs first underwent CD4 enrichment and then EasySep naive CD4+ T cell enrichment. Leukapheresis product for the unexposed donors was bought commercially. Ficoll-Paque PLUS gradient centrifugation was used to isolate PBMCs from leukapheresis product or whole blood. The PBMCs went either fresh into the expansion assay or into cryopreservation at -140 degrees C. The QIAamp Micro DNA Kit was used to extract genomic DNA from the CD4+ T cells. DNA from uncultured naive and memory CD4+ T cells underwent immunoSEQ TCR-beta sequencing at deep resolution. In the original analysis: During preprocessing, nonproductive sequences were removed, along with CDR3s that did not begin with C, did not end with F or W, or were shorter than 7 amino acids. Cultured and uncultured naive and memory CD4+ repertoires were searched for CDR3s previously identified as spike- and CEF-reactive. CDR3 homology was quantified as pairwise Levenshtein distance, calculated with the stringdist R package after three terminal residues were trimmed from each end. Held by TCRdb, this immuneACCESS table contains in-frame sequences only and omits some clones. Under half of the omission traces to an unresolved V gene where checked; the cause of the rest is unknown. D and trimming come from the DNA, and the V and J calls and clone size come from that table. The sample contains around 62,000 clones, approximately 94% of them found a single time. Around 0.13% of the sample comes from the top ten.

In the germline V gene (reference sequence), CDR1 corresponds to LNHDA and CDR2 to SQIVND. The V end gives up 7 bases and the J end 0 bases, leaving 5 bases in the junction not matched to a gene. CDR3 length: 16 amino acids, cysteine to phenylalanine. Of all the DNA, just the CDR3 is kept, 48 bases in frame from base 1. The source of the sample is a study of CD4 T cells in relation to SARS-CoV-2 and coronaviruses (dated by TCRdb to the early 2020s). With regard to the full study: Shared crossreactive spike epitopes were mapped to their HLA restriction using patient-derived lymphoblastoid cell lines. A different, Illumina-based TCR-beta assay was used to sequence expansion assays from other donors in the study. The Adaptive Biotechnologies TCR-sequencing kit was used for samples from three pre-COVID donors and for the naive versus memory experiments, whereas the other data were Illumina-based. At the level of individual TCR clonotypes, the study measured memory CD4+ T cell crossreactivity between SARS-CoV-2 spike protein and common cold coronavirus spike proteins. General study outcomes and caveats: Because no donor provided both pre-pandemic and post-infection samples, tracing the source of pre-existing responses was limited. Because the crossreactivity analysis focused on spike protein, crossreactivity against other viral proteins was not assessed. Small numbers of patients and of tested TCRs were a limitation of the study. In around two thirds of donors, memory CD4+ clonotypes turned up that crossrecognized SARS-CoV-2 and at least one common cold coronavirus spike. Sequencing naive versus memory cells indicated that the assay picks up memory recall responses, not primary responses primed during culture. Compared with monoreactive clones, crossreactive clones had significantly weaker SARS-CoV-2-driven expansion, a result consistent with antigenic imprinting.

The sequence was collected from a human donor in good health. Material for sequencing was naive CD4+ T cells from PBMCs. In the paper's terms, the cell subset or site label means: naive CD4+ T cells isolated by negative enrichment. The chain uses TRBV19 and TRBJ1-6; 8 central nucleotides agree with TRBD1. The nucleotide sequence is TGTGCCAGTAAAACAGGGGGTTCCTCCTATAATTCACCCCTCCACTTT. Its amino acids are CASKTGGSSYNSPLHF.